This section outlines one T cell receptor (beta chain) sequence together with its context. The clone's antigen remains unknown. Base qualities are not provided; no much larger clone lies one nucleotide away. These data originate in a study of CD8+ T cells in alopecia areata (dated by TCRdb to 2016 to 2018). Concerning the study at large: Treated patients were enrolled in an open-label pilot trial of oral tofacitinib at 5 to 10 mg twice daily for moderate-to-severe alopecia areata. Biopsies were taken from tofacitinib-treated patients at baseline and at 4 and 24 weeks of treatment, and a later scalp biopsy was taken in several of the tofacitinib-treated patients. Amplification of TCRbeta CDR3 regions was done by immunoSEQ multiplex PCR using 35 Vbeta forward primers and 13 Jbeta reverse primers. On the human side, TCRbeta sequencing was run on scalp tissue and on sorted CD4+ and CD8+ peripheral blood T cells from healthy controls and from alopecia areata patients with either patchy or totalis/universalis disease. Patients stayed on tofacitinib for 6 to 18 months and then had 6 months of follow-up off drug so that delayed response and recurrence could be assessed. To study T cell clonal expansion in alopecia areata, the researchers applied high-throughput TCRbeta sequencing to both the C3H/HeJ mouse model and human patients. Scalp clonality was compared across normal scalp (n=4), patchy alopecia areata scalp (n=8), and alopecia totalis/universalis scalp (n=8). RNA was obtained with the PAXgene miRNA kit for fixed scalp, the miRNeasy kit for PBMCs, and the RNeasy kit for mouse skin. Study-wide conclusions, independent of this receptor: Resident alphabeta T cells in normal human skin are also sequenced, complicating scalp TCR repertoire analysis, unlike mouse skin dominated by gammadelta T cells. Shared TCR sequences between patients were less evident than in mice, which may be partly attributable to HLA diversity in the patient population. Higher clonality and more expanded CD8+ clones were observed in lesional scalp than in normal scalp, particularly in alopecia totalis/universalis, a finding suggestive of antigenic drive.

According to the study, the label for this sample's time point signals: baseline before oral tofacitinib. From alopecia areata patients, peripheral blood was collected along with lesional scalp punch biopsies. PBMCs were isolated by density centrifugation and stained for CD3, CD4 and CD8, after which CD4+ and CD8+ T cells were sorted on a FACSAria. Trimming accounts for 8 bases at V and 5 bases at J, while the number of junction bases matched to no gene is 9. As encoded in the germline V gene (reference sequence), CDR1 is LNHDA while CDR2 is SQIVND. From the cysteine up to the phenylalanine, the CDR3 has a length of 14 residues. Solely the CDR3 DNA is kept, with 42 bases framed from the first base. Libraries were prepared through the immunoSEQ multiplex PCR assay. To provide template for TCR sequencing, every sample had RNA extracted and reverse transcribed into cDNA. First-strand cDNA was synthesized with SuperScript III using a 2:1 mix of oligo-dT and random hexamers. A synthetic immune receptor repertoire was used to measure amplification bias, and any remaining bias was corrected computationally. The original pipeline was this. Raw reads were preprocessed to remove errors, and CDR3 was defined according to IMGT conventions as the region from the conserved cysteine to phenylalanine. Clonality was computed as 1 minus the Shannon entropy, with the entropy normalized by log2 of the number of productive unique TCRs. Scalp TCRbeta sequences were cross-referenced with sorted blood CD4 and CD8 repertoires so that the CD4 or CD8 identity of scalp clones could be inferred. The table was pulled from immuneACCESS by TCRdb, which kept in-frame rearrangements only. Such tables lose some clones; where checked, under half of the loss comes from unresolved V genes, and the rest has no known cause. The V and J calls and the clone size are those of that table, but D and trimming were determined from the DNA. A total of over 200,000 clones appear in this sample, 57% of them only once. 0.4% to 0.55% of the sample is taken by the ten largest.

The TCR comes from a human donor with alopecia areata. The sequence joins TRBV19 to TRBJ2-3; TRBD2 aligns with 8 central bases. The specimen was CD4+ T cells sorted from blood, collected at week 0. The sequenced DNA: TGTGCCAGTGACCCGGGAGGGCCGGGAGATACGCAGTATTTT. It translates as CASDPGGPGDTQYF.